A single sample gave rise to the 3 T cell receptor beta chains below, sequenced in a study of neurological immune-mediated disorders. Each CDR3 protein is one row after TCRdb ran MiXCR on the 5' RACE reads. The repertoire holds approximately 50,000 distinct CDR3 sequences, about 9.4% seen once, with less than 6% in the top ten. The sample was PBMCs. The receptor source for this set is a man in his 70s with HTLV-1-associated myelopathy (HAM/TSP).

This clonotype came up many times. The V call is TRBV7-9, the J call TRBJ2-2, with TRBD2 matching 7 bases. The CDR3 consists of 16 residues. V was pared by 5 bases and J by 3 bases, with 9 bases of the junction left unmatched. Germline CDR1 is SEHNR and CDR2 is FQNEAQ (reference sequence). CDR3 sequence reads: CASSVAGSGDTGELFF. The CDR3 DNA is TGTGCCAGCAGCGTGGCAGGGAGCGGGGACACCGGGGAGCTGTTTTTT.

The chain couples TRBV4-3 to TRBJ1-1; D is possibly TRBD1 (6 bases). Germline CDR1 reads LGHNA; CDR2 reads YSLEER. The CDR3 covers 14 residues. V shed 3 bases and J shed 1 base, with 9 bases lying between them. The CDR3 DNA follows: TGCGCCAGCAGCCATCAGGACAGGAACACTGAAGCTTTCTTT. Encoded protein: CASSHQDRNTEAFF.

V and J are TRBV28 and TRBJ2-7; D may correspond to TRBD1 or TRBD2 (5 bases each). The germline gives CDR1 MDHEN, CDR2 SYDVKM. Trimming shortened V by 2 bases and J by 7 bases, and 21 bases separated the two germline ends. The CDR3 is made up of 16 amino acids. DNA for the CDR3: TGTGCCAGCAGTTTACCCGGGACGGAATTTTTGTGGGAGCAGTACTTC. This gives the protein CASSLPGTEFLWEQYF.